One and the same sample provided the 18 T cell receptor beta chains below, sequenced in a study of T-cell memory formation after mild COVID-19. TCRdb ran MiXCR on the 5' RACE reads and lists one entry per CDR3 protein. The sample has over 500,000 distinct CDR3 sequences, about 18% seen once. The sample consisted of PBMCs or a T cell subset sorted from them (not recorded which). Receptors were obtained from an adult woman who had mild COVID-19 (a few samples of this study predate the infection). Cell type and time point are not known.

This chain uses TRBV7-3 with TRBJ2-3; D possibly matches TRBD1 or TRBD2 (5 bases each). Trimming removed 4 bases from V and 2 bases from J, with 13 bases in between. The CDR3 spans 15 residues. Germline loops: CDR1 SGHTA, CDR2 FQGTGA. This CDR3 is CASSSVGPLTDTQYF. CDR3 sequence (DNA): TGTGCCAGCAGCTCCGTGGGACCACTCACAGATACGCAGTATTTT.

The chain joins TRBV5-1 to TRBJ2-2; no clear D gene. Germline V gene sequence: CDR1 SGHRS, CDR2 YFSETQ. The CDR3 contains 13 residues. V dropped 2 bases and J dropped 3 bases, with 5 bases sitting between them. The CDR3 DNA is TGCGCCAGCAGCTTAACGCACACCGGGGAGCTGTTTTTT. Protein: CASSLTHTGELFF.

V gene TRBV20-1 combines with J gene TRBJ2-3, with TRBD2 matching 12 bases. Trimming cost V 0 bases and J 6 bases; bases outside gene matches: 7. The CDR3 sequence is 16 residues long. In germline, CDR1 is DFQATT, CDR2 SNEGSKA (reference sequence). The CDR3 DNA reads TGCAGTGCTAGAGAGGGGACTAGCGGGCTTGCGGATACGCAGTATTTT. Translation: CSAREGTSGLADTQYF.

The V call is TRBV5-1, the J call TRBJ2-1; unclear D gene. This CDR3 has 16 residues. Germline lookup yields CDR1 SGHRS and CDR2 YFSETQ. With 0 bases removed from V and 0 bases from J, the gap between germline ends came to 10 bases. CDR3 DNA: TGCGCCAGCAGCTTGGGTTGGGGAAGCTCCTACAATGAGCAGTTCTTC. Protein product: CASSLGWGSSYNEQFF.

The genes are TRBV9 and TRBJ1-6, with unresolved D. Germline V gene data show CDR1 as SGDLS and CDR2 as YYNGEE. The CDR3 is 14 amino acids. Trimming removed 4 bases from V and 10 bases from J, with 15 bases in between. CDR3 sequence reads: CASSLGRRESPLHF. The CDR3 DNA follows: TGTGCCAGCAGCCTCGGAAGGAGGGAATCACCCCTCCACTTT.

This chain joins TRBV2 and TRBJ1-5; TRBD1 might be the D (5 bases). The length of the CDR3 is 13 residues. Germline CDR1 reads SNHLY; CDR2 reads FYNNEI. Trimming removed 8 bases from V and 1 base from J, with 9 bases in between. The DNA of the CDR3 is TGTGCCAGCGGTCGACAGAGCAATCAGCCCCAGCATTTT. Translated: CASGRQSNQPQHF.

This clonotype showed up just a few times. The chain employs TRBV5-1 and TRBJ2-2, with a tentative D call TRBD2 (6 bases). The germline V gene encodes CDR1 SGHRS and CDR2 YFSETQ. This CDR3 contains 15 residues. The V and J ends lost 3 bases and 3 bases respectively, with 12 bases between them. CDR3 residues: CASSWFSGYTGELFF. CDR3 sequence (DNA): TGCGCCAGCAGCTGGTTCAGCGGGTACACCGGGGAGCTGTTTTTT.

This chain links TRBV5-1 with TRBJ2-1, with a weak D call TRBD2 (5 bases). Germline loops: CDR1 SGHRS, CDR2 YFSETQ. The CDR3 consists of 15 residues. Between the trimmed V and J ends, which lost 4 bases and 5 bases, there was a span of 16 bases. The DNA of the CDR3 is TGCGCCAGCAGCGCTCGCGGGCAGCCCAACAATGAGCAGTTCTTC. Amino acid sequence: CASSARGQPNNEQFF.

This clonotype has a handful of counts. The rearrangement joins TRBV6-1 to TRBJ2-3; D might be TRBD1 (6 bases). Germline assignment: CDR1 MNHNS and CDR2 SASEGT. The V end lost 4 bases, the J end lost 0 bases, and 23 bases lay between the germline ends. This CDR3 is 19 amino acids long. The CDR3 loop reads CASSAGTSQHPSSTDTQYF. In DNA, the CDR3 is TGTGCCAGCAGTGCCGGGACATCCCAACACCCATCAAGCACAGATACGCAGTATTTT.

The CDR3 here is CASSLFNRGGEQFF. The CDR3 DNA follows: TGTGCCAGCAGCTTGTTTAACAGGGGAGGAGAGCAGTTCTTC. The V call is TRBV5-5, the J call TRBJ2-1; a possible D gene is TRBD1 (7 bases). This CDR3 is 14 amino acids long. Trimming removed 1 base from V and 10 bases from J, with 15 bases in between. Germline loops: CDR1 SGHKS, CDR2 YYEKEE (reference sequence). The full variable domain, in which reference TRBV5-5 and TRBJ2-1 provide the parts outside the CDR3, is DAGVTQSPTHLIKTRGQQVTLRCSPISGHKSVSWYQQVLGQGPQFIFQYYEKEERGRGNFPDRFSARQFPNYSSELNVNALLLGDSALYLCASSLFNRGGEQFFGPGTRLTVL.

The V and J genes are TRBV5-4 and TRBJ2-1; D may be TRBD1 (7 bases). With 2 bases removed from V and 6 bases from J, the gap between germline ends came to 15 bases. CDR3 length: 15 residues. Per germline, CDR1 SGHNT and CDR2 YYREEE (reference sequence). CDR3 nucleotides: TGTGCCAGCAGCTTTCGACAGGGAGGCGGCAATGAGCAGTTCTTC. Translating gives CASSFRQGGGNEQFF.

The chain joins TRBV4-1 to TRBJ1-5, with D hard to call. The germline V gene encodes CDR1 MGHRA and CDR2 YSYEKL. V was trimmed by 1 base and J by 3 bases, leaving 7 bases between them. This CDR3 is built from 14 residues. The CDR3: CASSQVQFNQPQHF. The CDR3 DNA reads TGCGCCAGCAGCCAAGTACAGTTCAATCAGCCCCAGCATTTT.

The V gene is TRBV5-1, the J gene TRBJ1-2, with D hard to call. The germline V gene encodes CDR1 SGHRS and CDR2 YFSETQ. V was clipped by 7 bases and J by 3 bases, with 16 bases between them. The CDR3 totals 14 residues. The CDR3 loop reads CASAREGGHYGYTF. In DNA form, the CDR3 reads TGCGCCAGCGCCCGGGAGGGCGGCCACTATGGCTACACCTTC.

The chain carries TRBV7-6 and TRBJ2-3; possible D gene TRBD2, 5 bases. The germline gives CDR1 SGHVS, CDR2 FNYEAQ. This CDR3 contains 13 residues. V was cut by 5 bases and J by 7 bases, with 13 bases left in between. The CDR3 DNA is TGTGCCAGCAGCCCAGTAGCGACCTATACGCAGTATTTT. This encodes CASSPVATYTQYF.

In its sample, this clonotype was seen once. V and J are TRBV20-1 and TRBJ2-1; the match to TRBD2 covers 7 bases. Germline V gene data show CDR1 as DFQATT and CDR2 as SNEGSKA (reference sequence). The CDR3 is 15 amino acids. The V gene end was trimmed by 4 bases and the J gene end by 5 bases; junction bases not matched to a gene: 11. The CDR3 DNA follows: TGCAGTGCTATCCCTCTGGGAGCGGGAAACAATGAGCAGTTCTTC. Protein: CSAIPLGAGNNEQFF.

The chain carries TRBV6-5 and TRBJ1-2; TRBD1 agrees at 7 bases. In germline, CDR1 is MNHEY, CDR2 SVGAGI. CDR3 size: 16 residues. V lost 6 bases to trimming and J lost 4 bases; unmatched junction nucleotides: 14. For the CDR3, the DNA is TGTGCCAGCAGCCAAGACAGGGCAGAGAGAAGCTATGGCTACACCTTC. It codes for CASSQDRAERSYGYTF.

This clonotype has more than one count but fewer than ten. V is TRBV5-1 and J is TRBJ2-2; possible D gene TRBD2, 5 bases. This CDR3 spans 11 amino acids. CDR1 SGHRS and CDR2 YFSETQ come from the germline V gene. V lost 5 bases and J lost 7, with 6 bases in between. CDR3 sequence reads: CASREVGELFF. CDR3 nucleotide sequence: TGCGCCAGCAGGGAGGTCGGGGAGCTGTTTTTT.

The chain couples TRBV9 to TRBJ2-6; a weak D match, TRBD1 (6 bases). V lost 5 bases and J 0 bases, leaving 18 bases between the germline ends. This CDR3 region has 18 residues. Germline lookup yields CDR1 SGDLS and CDR2 YYNGEE. Here the CDR3 DNA reads TGTGCCAGCAGGGACCCACAGGGTACTATCTCTGGGGCCAACGTCCTGACTTTC. Residues: CASRDPQGTISGANVLTF.